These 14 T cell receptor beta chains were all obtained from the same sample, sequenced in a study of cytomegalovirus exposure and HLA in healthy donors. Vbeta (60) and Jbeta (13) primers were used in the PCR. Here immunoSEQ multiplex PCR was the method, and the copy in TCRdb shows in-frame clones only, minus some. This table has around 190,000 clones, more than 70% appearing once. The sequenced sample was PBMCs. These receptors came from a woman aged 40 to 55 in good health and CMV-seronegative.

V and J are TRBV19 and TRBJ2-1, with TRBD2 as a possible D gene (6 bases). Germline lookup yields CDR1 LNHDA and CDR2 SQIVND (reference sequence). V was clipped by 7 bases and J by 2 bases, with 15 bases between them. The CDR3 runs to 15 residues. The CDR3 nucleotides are TGTGCCAGTATGCGAGCTAGCGCGACCTACAATGAGCAGTTCTTC. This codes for CASMRASATYNEQFF.

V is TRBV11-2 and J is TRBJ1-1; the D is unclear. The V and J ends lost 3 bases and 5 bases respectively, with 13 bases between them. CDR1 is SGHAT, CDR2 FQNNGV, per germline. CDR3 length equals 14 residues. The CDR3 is CASSFLRPVTEAFF. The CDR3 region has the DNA TGTGCCAGCAGCTTCCTCCGCCCAGTAACTGAAGCTTTCTTT.

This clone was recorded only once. The chain's CDR3 is CASTQTGLAEAFF. Here the CDR3 DNA reads TGTGCCAGTACCCAGACAGGTTTGGCTGAAGCTTTCTTT. The genes are TRBV19 and TRBJ1-1; D perhaps matches TRBD1 (6 bases). The CDR3 runs to 13 residues. Trimming took 7 bases from V and 6 from J, leaving 15 bases between them. CDR1 is LNHDA and CDR2 is SQIVND in the germline V gene (reference sequence).

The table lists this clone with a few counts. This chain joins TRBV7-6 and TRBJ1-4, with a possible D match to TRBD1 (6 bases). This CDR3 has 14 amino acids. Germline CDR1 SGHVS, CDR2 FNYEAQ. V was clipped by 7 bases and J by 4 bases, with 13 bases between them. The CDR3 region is CASTLTGLNEKLFF. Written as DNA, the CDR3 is TGTGCCAGCACCTTGACAGGACTTAATGAAAAACTGTTTTTT. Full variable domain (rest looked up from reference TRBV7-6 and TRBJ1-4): GAGVSQSPRYKVTKRGQDVALRCDPISGHVSLYWYRQALGQGPEFLTYFNYEAQQDKSGLPNDRFSAERPEGSISTLTIQRTEQRDSAMYRCASTLTGLNEKLFFGSGTQLSVL.

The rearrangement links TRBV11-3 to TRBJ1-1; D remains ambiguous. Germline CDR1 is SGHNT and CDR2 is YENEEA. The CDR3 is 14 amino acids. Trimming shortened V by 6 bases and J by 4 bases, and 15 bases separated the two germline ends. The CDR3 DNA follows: TGTGCCAGCAGATCGGGTCCTGGGAGCACTGAAGCTTTCTTT. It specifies CASRSGPGSTEAFF.

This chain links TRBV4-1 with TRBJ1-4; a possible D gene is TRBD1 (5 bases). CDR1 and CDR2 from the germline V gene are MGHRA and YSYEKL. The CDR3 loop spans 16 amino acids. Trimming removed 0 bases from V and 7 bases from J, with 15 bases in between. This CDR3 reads CASSQEGRVLGEKLFF. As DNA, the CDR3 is TGCGCCAGCAGCCAAGAGGGCAGGGTTTTAGGTGAAAAACTGTTTTTT.

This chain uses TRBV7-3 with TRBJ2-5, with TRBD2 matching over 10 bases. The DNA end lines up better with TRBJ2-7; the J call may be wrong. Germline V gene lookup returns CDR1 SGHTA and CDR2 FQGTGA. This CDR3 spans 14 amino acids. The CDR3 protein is CASSSRTSGYEQYF. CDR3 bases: TGTGCCAGCAGCTCCCGGACTAGCGGCTACGAGCAGTACTTC.

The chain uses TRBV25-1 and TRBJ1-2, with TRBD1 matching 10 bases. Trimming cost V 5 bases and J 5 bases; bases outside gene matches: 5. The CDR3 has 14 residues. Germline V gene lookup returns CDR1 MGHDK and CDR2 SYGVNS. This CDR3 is CASSKGTGVYGYTF. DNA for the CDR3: TGTGCCAGCAGTAAAGGGACAGGGGTATATGGCTACACCTTC.

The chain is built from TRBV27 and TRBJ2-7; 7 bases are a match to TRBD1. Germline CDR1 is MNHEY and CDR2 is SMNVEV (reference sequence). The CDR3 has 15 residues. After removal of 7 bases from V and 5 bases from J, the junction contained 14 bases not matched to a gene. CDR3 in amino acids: CASKGLTGSGNEQYF. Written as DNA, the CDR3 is TGTGCCAGCAAGGGCCTGACAGGGTCGGGGAACGAGCAGTACTTC.

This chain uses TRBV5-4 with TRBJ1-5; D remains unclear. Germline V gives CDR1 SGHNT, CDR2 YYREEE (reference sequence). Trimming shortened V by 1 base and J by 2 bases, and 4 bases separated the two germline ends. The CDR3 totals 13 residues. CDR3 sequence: CASSLHGNQPQHF. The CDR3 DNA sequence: TGTGCCAGCAGCTTGCATGGCAATCAGCCCCAGCATTTT. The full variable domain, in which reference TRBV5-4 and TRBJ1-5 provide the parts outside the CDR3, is ETGVTQSPTHLIKTRGQQVTLRCSSQSGHNTVSWYQQALGQGPQFIFQYYREEENGRGNFPPRFSGLQFPNYSSELNVNALELDDSALYLCASSLHGNQPQHFGDGTRLSIL.

The CDR3 DNA follows: TGTGCCAGCAGCTTAGTGACAGGCTACGAGCAGTACGTC. This translates into CASSLVTGYEQYV. The V call is TRBV7-2, the J call TRBJ2-7, with D perhaps TRBD1 (6 bases). V gave up 1 base and J gave up 3 bases, with 7 bases separating them. CDR3 length: 13 amino acids. The germline gives CDR1 SGHTA, CDR2 FQGNSA.

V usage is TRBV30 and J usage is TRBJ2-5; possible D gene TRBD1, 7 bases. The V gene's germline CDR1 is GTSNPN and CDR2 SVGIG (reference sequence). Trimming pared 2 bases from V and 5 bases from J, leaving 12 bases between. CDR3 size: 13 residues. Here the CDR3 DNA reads TGTGCCTGGAGTTTCCAGGGGGGCGAGACCCAGTACTTC. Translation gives CAWSFQGGETQYF.

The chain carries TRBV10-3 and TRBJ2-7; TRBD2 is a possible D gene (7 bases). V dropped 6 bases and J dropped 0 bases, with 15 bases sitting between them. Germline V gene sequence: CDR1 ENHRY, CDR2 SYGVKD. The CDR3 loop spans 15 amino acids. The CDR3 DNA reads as TGTGCCATCAGCGGGGGGCAGGGGAGCTCCTACGAGCAGTACGTC. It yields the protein CAISGGQGSSYEQYV.

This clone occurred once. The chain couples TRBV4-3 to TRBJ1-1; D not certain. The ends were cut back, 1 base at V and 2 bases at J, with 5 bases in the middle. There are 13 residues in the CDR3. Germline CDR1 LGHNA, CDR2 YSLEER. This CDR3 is CASSQGYNTEAFF. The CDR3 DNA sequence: TGCGCCAGCAGCCAAGGCTATAACACTGAAGCTTTCTTT.